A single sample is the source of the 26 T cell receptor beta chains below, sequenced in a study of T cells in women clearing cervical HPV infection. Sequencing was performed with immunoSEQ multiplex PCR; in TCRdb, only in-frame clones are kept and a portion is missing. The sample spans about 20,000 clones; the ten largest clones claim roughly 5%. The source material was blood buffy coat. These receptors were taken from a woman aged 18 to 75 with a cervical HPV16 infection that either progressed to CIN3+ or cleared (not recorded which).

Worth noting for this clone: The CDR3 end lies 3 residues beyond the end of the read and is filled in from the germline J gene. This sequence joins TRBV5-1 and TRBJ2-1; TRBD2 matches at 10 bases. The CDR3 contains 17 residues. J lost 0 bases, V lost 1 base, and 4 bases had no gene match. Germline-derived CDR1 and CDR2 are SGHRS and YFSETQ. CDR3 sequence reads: CASSLNSGGSSYNEQFF. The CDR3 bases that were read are TGCGCCAGCAGCTTGAATAGCGGGGGGAGCTCCTACAATGAG. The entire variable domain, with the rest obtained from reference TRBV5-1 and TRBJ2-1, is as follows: KAGVTQTPRYLIKTRGQQVTLSCSPISGHRSVSWYQQTPGQGLQFLFEYFSETQRNKGNFPGRFSGRQFSNSRSEMNVSTLELGDSALYLCASSLNSGGSSYNEQFFGPGTRLTVL.

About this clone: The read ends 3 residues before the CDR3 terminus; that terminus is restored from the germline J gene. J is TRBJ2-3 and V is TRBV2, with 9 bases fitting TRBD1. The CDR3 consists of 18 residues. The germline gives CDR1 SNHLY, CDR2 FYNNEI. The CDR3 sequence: CASLPGQGVGMIRKTQYF. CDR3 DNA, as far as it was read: TGTGCCAGCTTACCGGGACAGGGTGTGGGGATGATCCGGAAGACG.

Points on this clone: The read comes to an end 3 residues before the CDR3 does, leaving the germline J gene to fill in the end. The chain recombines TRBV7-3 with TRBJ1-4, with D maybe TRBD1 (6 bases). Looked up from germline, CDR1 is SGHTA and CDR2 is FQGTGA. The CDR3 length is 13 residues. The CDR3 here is CASSFNREDTLFF. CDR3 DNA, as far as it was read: TGTGCCAGCAGCTTTAACAGGGAGGATACA.

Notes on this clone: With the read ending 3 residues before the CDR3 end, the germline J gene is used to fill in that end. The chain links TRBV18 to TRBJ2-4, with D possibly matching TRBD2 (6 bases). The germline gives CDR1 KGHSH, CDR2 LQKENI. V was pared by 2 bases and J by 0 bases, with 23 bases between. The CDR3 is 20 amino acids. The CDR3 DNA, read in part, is TGTGCCAGCTCACCAGTAAGGTCGTCAGACGGGGGATTAGCCAAAAACATT. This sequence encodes CASSPVRSSDGGLAKNI. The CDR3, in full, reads CASSPVRSSDGGLAKNIQYF.

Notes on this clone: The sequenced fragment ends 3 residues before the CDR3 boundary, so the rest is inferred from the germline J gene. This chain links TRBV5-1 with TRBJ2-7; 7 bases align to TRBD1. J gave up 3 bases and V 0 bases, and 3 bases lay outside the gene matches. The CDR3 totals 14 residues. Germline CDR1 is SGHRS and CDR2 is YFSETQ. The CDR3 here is CASSLEGQYYEQYF. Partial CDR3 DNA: TGCGCCAGCAGCTTGGAGGGACAGTACTACGAG.

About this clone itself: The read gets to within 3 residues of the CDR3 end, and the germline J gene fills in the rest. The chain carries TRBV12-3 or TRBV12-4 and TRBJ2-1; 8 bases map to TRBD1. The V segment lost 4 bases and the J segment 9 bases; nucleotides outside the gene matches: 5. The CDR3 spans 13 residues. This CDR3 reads CASSSGQGGEQFF. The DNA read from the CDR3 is TGTGCCAGCAGTTCAGGACAGGGAGGTGAG.

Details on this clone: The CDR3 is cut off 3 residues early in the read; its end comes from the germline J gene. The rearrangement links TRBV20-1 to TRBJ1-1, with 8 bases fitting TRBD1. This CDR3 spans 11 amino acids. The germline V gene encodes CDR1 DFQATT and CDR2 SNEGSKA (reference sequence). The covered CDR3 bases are TGCAGTGCTCAGGGGGCGAGGTTA. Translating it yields CSAQGARL. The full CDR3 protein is CSAQGARLAFF.

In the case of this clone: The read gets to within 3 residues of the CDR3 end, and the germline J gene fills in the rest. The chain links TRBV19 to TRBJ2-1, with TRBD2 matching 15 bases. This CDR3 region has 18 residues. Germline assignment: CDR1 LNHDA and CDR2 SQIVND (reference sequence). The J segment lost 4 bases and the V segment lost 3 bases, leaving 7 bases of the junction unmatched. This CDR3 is CASSMRGLAGGWYNEQFF. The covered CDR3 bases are TGTGCCAGTAGTATGCGAGGACTAGCGGGGGGGTGGTACAATGAG.

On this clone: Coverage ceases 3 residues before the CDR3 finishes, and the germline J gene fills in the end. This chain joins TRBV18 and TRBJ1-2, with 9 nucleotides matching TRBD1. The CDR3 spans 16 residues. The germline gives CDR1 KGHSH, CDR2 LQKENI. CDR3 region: CASSPTPPGQGGTYTF. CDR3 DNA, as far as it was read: TGTGCCAGCTCACCCACCCCCCCGGGACAGGGAGGCACC.

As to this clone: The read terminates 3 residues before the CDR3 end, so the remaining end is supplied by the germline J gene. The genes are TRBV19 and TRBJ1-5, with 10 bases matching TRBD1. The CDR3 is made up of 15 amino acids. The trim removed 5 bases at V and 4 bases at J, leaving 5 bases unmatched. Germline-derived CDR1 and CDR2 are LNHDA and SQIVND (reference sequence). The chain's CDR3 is CASSLPGQGNQPQHF. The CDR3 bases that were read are TGTGCCAGTAGTCTTCCGGGACAGGGGAATCAGCCC.

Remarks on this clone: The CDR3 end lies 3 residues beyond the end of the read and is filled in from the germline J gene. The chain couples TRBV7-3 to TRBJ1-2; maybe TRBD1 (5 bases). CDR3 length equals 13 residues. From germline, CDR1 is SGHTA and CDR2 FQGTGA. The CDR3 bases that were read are TGTGCCAGCAGCCCAACACCCGGAGGGGAC. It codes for CASSPTPGGD. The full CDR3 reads CASSPTPGGDYTF.

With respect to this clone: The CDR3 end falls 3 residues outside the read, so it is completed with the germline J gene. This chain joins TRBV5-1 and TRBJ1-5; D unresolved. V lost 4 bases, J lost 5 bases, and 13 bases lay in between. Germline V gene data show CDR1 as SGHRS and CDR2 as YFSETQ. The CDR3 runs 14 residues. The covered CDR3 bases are TGCGCCAGCAGCCCGGGCCCCGGGGATCAGCCC. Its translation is CASSPGPGDQP. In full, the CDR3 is CASSPGPGDQPQHF.

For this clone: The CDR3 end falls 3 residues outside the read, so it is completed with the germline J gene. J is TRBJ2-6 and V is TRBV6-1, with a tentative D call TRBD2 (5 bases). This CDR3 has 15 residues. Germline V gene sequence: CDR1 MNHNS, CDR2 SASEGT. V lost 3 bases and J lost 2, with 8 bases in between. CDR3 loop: CASSETMAGANVLTF. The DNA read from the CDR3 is TGTGCCAGCAGTGAGACTATGGCTGGGGCCAACGTC.

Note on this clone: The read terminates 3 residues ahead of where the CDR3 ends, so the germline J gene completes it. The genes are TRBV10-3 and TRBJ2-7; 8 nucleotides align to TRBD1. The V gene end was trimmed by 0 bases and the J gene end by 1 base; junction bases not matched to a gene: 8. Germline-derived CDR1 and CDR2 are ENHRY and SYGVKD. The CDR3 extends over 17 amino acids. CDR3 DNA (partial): TGTGCCATCAGTGAGTCCCTGACAGGGGCCCAATCCTACGAG. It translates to CAISESLTGAQSYE. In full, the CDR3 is CAISESLTGAQSYEQYF.

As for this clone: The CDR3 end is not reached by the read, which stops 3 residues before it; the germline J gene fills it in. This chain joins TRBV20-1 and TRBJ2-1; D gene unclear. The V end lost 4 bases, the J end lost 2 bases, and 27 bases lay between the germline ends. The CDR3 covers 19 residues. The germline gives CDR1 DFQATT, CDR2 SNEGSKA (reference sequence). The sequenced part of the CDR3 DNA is TGCAGTGCTAAGACGTATGCCGCGGTCGGCCCTTCCACCTACAATGAG. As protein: CSAKTYAAVGPSTYNE. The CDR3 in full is CSAKTYAAVGPSTYNEQFF.

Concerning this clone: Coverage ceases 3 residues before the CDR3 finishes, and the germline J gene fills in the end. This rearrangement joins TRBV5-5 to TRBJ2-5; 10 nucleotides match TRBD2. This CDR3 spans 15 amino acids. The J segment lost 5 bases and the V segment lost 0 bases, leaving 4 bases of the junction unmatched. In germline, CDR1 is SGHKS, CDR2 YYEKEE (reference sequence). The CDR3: CASSLASGGSETQYF. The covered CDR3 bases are TGTGCCAGCAGCTTGGCTAGCGGGGGATCGGAGACC.

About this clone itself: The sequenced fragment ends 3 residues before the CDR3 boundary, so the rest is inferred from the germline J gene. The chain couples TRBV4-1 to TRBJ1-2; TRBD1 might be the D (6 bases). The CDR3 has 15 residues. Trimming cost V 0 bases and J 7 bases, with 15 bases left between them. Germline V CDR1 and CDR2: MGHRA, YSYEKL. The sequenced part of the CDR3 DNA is TGCGCCAGCAGCCAAGATACCACAGGGTTAGGTGGC. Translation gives CASSQDTTGLGG. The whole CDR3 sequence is CASSQDTTGLGGYTF.

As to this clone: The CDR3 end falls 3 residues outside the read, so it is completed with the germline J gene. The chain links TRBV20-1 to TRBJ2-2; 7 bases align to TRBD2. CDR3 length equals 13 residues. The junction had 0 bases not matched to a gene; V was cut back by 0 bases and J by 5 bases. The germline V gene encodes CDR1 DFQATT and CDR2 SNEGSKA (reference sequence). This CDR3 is CSAREAGTGELFF. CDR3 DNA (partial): TGCAGTGCTAGAGAAGCGGGAACCGGGGAG.

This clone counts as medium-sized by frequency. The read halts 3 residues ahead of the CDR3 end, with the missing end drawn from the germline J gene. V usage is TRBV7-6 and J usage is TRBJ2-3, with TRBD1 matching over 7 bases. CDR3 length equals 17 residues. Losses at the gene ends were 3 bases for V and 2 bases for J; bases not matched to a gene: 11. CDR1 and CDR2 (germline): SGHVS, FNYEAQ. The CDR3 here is CASSFLQGEKTTDTQYF. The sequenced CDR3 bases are TGTGCCAGCAGCTTCCTCCAGGGGGAGAAAACCACAGATACG.

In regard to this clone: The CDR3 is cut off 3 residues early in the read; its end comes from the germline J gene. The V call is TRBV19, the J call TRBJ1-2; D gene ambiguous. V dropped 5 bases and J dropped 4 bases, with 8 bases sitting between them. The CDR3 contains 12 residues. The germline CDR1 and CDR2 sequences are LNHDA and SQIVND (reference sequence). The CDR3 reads CASSAEIYGYTF. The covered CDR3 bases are TGTGCCAGTAGTGCGGAGATCTATGGC.

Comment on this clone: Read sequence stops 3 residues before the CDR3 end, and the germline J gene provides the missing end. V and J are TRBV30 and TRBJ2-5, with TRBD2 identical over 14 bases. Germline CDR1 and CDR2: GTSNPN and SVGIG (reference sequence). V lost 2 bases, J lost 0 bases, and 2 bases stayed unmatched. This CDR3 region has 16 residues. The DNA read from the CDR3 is TGTGCCTGGAGTTCGGGACTAGCGGGGGACCAAGAGACC. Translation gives CAWSSGLAGDQET. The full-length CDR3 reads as CAWSSGLAGDQETQYF.

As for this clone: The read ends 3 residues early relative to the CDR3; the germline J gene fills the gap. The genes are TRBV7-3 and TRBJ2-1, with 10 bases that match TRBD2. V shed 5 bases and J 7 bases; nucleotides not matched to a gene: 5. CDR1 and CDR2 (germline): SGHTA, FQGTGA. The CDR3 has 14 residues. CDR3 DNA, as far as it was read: TGTGCCAGCAGCCTTAGCGGGGGGTCGAATGAG. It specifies CASSLSGGSNE. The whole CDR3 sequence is CASSLSGGSNEQFF.

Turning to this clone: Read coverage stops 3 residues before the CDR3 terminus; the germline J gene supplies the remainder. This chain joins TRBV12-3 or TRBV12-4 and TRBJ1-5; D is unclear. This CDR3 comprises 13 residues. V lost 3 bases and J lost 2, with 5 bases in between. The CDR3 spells CASSFSGNQPQHF. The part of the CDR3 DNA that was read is TGTGCCAGCAGTTTTTCGGGCAATCAGCCC.

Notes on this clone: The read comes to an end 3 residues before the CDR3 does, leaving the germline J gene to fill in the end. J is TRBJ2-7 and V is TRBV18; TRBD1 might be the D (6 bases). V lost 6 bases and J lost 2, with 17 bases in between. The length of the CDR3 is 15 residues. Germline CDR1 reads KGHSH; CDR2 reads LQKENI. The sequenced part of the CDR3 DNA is TGTGCCAGCTCCCGCAGGGGCTTCTATCCCTACGAG. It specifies CASSRRGFYPYE. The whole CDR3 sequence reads CASSRRGFYPYEQYF.

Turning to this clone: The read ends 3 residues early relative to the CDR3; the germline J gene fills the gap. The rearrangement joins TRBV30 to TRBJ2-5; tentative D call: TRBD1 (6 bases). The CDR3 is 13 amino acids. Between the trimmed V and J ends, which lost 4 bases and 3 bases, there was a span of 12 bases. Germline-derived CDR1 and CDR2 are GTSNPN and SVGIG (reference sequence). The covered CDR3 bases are TGTGCCTGGAATCCCGGGACAAAAGAGACC. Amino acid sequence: CAWNPGTKET. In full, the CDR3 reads CAWNPGTKETQYF.

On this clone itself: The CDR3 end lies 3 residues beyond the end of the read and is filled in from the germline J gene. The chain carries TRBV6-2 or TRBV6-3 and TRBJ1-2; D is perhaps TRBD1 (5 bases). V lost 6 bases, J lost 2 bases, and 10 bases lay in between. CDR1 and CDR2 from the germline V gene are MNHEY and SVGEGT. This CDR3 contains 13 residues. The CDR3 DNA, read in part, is TGTGCCAGCAGCCGACAGACAAACTATGGC. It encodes CASSRQTNYG. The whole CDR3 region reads CASSRQTNYGYTF.